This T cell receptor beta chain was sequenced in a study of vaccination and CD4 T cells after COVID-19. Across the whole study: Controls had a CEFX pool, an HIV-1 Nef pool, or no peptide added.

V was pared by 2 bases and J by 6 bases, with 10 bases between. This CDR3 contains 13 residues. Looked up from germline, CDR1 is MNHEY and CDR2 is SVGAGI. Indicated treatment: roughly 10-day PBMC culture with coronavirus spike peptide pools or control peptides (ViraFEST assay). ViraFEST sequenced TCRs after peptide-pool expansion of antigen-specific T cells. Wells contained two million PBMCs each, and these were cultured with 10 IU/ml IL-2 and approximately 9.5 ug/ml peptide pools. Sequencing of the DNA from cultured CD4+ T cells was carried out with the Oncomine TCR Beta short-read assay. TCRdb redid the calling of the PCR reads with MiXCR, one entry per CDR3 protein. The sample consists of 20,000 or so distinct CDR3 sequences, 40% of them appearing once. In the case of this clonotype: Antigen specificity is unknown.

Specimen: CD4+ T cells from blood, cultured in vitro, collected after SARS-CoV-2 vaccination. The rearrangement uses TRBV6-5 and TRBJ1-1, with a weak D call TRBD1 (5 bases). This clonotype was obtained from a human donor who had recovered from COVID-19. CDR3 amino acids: CASSYLGESEAFF. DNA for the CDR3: TGTGCCAGCAGTTACCTAGGGGAATCTGAAGCTTTCTTT.